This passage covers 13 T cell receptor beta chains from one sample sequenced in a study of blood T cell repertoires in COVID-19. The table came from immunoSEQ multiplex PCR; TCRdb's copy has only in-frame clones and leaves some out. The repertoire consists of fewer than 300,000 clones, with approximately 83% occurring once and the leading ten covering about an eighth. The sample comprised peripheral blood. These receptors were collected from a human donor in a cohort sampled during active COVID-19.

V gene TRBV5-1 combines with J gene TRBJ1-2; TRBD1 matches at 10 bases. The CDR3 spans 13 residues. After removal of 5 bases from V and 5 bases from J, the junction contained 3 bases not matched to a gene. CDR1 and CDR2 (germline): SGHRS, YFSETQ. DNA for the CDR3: TGCGCCAGCAGTCGGGACAGGGGTTATGGCTACACCTTC. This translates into CASSRDRGYGYTF.

CDR3 region: CASSSGTGSDTQYF. CDR3 in DNA: TGTGCCAGCAGCTCAGGGACAGGGTCAGATACGCAGTATTTT. The chain joins TRBV5-8 to TRBJ2-3, with 9 bases lining up with TRBD1. Trimming cost V 3 bases and J 4 bases; bases outside gene matches: 3. This CDR3 contains 14 residues. From germline, CDR1 is SGHTS and CDR2 YDEGEE.

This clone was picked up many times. The CDR3 DNA reads as TGTGCCATCGGGCGACCTGCAGACAGCATGAACACTGAAGCTTTCTTT. Translated: CAIGRPADSMNTEAFF. This chain connects TRBV10-3 to TRBJ1-1; TRBD1 is a possible D gene (5 bases). The CDR3 consists of 16 residues. Between the trimmed V and J ends, which lost 8 bases and 0 bases, there was a span of 19 bases. Germline lookup yields CDR1 ENHRY and CDR2 SYGVKD.

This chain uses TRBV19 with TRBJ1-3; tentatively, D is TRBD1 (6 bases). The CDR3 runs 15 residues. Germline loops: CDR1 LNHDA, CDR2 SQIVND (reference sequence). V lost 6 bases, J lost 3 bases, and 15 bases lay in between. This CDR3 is CASRLGTSDGNTIYF. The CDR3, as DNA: TGTGCCAGTAGGCTCGGGACATCGGATGGAAACACCATATATTTT.

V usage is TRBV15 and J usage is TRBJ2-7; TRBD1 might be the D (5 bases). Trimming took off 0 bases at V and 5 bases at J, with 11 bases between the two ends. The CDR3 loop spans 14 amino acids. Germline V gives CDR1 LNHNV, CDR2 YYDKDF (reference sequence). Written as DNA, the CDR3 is TGTGCCACCAGCAGAGATTCCAGGGCAGACGAGCAGTACTTC. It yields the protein CATSRDSRADEQYF. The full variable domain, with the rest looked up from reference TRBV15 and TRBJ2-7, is DAMVIQNPRYQVTQFGKPVTLSCSQTLNHNVMYWYQQKSSQAPKLLFHYYDKDFNNEADTPDNFQSRRPNTSFCFLDIRSPGLGDTAMYLCATSRDSRADEQYFGPGTRLTVT.

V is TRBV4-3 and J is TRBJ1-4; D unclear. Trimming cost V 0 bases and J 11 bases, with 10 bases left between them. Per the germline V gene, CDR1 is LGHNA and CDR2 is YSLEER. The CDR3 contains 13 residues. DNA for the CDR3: TGCGCCAGCAGCCAAGACTGGGGAGAGAAACTGTTTTTT. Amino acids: CASSQDWGEKLFF.

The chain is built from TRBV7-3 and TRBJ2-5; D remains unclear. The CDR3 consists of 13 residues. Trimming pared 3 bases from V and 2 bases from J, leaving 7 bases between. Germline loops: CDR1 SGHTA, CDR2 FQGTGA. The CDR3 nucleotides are TGTGCCAGCAGCTTGACACGTCAAGAGACCCAGTACTTC. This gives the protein CASSLTRQETQYF.

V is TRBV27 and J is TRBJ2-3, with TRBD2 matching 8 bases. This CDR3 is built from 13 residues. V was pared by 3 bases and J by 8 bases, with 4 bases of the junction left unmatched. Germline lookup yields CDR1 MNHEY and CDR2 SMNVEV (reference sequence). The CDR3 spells CASSLHSGATQYF. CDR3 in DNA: TGTGCCAGCAGTTTGCATAGCGGGGCTACGCAGTATTTT.

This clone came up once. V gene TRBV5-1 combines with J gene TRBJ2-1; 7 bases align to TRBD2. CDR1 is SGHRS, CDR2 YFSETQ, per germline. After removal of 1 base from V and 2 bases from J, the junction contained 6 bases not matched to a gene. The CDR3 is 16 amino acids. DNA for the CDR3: TGCGCCAGCAGCTTGAGGGAGGGCCCCCCCTACAATGAGCAGTTCTTC. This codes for CASSLREGPPYNEQFF.

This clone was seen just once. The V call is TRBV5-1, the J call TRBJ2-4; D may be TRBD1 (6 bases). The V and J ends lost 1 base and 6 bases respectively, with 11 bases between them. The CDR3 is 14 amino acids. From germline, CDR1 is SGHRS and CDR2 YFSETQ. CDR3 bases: TGCGCCAGCAGCTTGAGGACGACAGGAAACATTCAGTACTTC. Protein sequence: CASSLRTTGNIQYF. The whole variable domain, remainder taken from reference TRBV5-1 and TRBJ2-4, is KAGVTQTPRYLIKTRGQQVTLSCSPISGHRSVSWYQQTPGQGLQFLFEYFSETQRNKGNFPGRFSGRQFSNSRSEMNVSTLELGDSALYLCASSLRTTGNIQYFGAGTRLSVL.

In DNA, the CDR3 is TGTGCCTGGAGTCGGGGGATCCATCAGCCCCAGCATTTT. It codes for CAWSRGIHQPQHF. V and J are TRBV30 and TRBJ1-5; possible D gene TRBD1, 5 bases. Trimming pared 2 bases from V and 5 bases from J, leaving 10 bases between. CDR3 length equals 13 residues. Germline V CDR1 and CDR2: GTSNPN, SVGIG (reference sequence).

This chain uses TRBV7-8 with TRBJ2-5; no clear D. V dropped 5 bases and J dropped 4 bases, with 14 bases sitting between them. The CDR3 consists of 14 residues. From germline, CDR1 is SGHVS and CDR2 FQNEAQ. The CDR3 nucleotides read TGTGCCAGCAGCCGAGCCGGAACAGCAGAGACCCAGTACTTC. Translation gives CASSRAGTAETQYF.

The DNA of the CDR3 is TGTGCCACCAGTGATGGGACAGGACTCTACGAGCAGTACTTC. Amino acids: CATSDGTGLYEQYF. The chain is built from TRBV24-1 and TRBJ2-7; TRBD1 matches 8 bases. V was clipped by 3 bases and J by 3 bases; unmatched bases: 3. Germline V gene lookup returns CDR1 KGHDR and CDR2 SFDVKD. The CDR3 consists of 14 residues.